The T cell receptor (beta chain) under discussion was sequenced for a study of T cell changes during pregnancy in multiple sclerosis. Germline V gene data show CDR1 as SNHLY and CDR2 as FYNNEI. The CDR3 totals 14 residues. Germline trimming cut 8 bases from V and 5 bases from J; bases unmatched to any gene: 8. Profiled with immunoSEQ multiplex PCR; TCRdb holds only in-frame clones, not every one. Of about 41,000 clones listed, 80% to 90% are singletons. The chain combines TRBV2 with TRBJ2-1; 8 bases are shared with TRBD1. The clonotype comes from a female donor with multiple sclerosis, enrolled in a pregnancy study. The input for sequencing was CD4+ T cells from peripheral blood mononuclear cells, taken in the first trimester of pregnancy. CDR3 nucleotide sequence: TGTGCCAGCGTGGCACAGGGGGGACACAATGAGCAGTTCTTC. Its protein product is CASVAQGGHNEQFF.